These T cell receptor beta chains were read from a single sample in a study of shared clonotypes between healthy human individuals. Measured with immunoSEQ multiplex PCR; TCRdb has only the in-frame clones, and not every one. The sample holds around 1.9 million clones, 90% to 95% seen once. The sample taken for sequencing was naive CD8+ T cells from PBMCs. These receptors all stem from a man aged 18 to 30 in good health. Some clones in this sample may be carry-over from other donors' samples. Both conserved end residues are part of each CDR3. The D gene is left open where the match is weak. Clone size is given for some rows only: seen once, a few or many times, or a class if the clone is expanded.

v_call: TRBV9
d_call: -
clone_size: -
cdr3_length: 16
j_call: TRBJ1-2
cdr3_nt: TGTGCCAGCAGCGTACATTCGGAAGGGGTCGGATGGGGCTACACCTTC
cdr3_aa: CASSVHSEGVGWGYTF

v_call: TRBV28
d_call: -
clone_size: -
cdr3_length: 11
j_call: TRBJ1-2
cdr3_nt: TGTGCCAGCTTTCGGGGCTATGGCTACACCTTC
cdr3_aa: CASFRGYGYTF

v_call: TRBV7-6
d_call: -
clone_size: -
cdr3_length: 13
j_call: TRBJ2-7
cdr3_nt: TGTGCCAGCAGCTTATCGAGCTCCCGCGAGCAGTACTTC
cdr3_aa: CASSLSSSREQYF

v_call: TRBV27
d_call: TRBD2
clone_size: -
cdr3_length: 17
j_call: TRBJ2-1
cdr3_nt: TGTGCCAGCAGTTTACTTCTAGCGGGGGCGATTTACAATGAGCAGTTCTTC
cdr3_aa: CASSLLLAGAIYNEQFF

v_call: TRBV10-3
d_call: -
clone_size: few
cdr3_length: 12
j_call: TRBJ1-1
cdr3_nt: TGTGCCATCAGTGACCTGAACACTGAAGCTTTCTTT
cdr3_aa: CAISDLNTEAFF

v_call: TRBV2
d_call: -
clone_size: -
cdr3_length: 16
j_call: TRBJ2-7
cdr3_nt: TGTGCCAGCAGCGCCCTGGCTAGTTCCCTTCCCTACGAGCAGTACTTC
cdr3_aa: CASSALASSLPYEQYF

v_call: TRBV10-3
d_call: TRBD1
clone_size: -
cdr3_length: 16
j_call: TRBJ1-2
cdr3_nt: TGTGCCATCAGTGAGTCTCGCCGGGACAGAAACTATGGCTACACCTTC
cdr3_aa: CAISESRRDRNYGYTF

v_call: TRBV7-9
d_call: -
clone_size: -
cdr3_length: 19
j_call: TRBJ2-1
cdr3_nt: TGTGCCAGCAGCTTAACTTCGAGCGGGCCCTACCACTCCTACAATGAGCAGTTCTTC
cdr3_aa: CASSLTSSGPYHSYNEQFF

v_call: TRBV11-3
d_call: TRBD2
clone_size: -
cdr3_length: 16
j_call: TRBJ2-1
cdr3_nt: TGTGCCAGCAGCTCCCGAAGCGGGAGGTCCTACAATGAGCAGTTCTTC
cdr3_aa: CASSSRSGRSYNEQFF

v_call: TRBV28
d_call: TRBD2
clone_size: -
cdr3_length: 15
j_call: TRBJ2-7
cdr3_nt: TGTGCCAGCAGTTTCTCTCTAGCGGCCTCCTACGAGCAGTACTTC
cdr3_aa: CASSFSLAASYEQYF

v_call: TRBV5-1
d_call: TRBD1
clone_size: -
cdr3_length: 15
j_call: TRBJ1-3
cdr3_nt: TGCGCCAGCAGCATCGGACAGGGCTCTGGAAACACCATATATTTT
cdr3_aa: CASSIGQGSGNTIYF

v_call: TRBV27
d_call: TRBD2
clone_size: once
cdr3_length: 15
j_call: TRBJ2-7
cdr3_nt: TGTGCCAGCAGTTGGGGACTAGCGGGAACCTACGAGCAGTACTTC
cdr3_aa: CASSWGLAGTYEQYF

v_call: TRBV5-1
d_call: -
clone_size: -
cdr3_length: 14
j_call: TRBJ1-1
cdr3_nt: TGCGCCAGCAGCTTGGAATGGGGCTACACTGAAGCTTTCTTT
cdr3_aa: CASSLEWGYTEAFF

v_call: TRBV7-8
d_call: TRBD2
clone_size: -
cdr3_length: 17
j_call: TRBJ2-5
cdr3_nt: TGTGCCAGCAGCCCGAGACGGGGGAGGGGACTAGAAGAGACCCAGTACTTC
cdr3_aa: CASSPRRGRGLEETQYF

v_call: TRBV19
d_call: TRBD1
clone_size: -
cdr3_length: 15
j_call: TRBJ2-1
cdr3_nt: TGTGCCAGTAGTCCCAGGGGGTGGACCTACAATGAGCAGTTCTTC
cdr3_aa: CASSPRGWTYNEQFF

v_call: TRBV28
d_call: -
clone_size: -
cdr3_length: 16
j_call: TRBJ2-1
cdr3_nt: TGTGCCAGCAGTTATAGGGCATTCTTAACTTACAATGAGCAGTTCTTC
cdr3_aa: CASSYRAFLTYNEQFF

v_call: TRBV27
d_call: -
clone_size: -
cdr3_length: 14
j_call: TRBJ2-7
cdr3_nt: TGTGCCAGCAGTCAGGACCTCGAGACCTACGAGCAGTACTTC
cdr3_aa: CASSQDLETYEQYF

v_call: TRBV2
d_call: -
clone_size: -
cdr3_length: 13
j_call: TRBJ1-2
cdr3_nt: TGTGCCAGCGGGTTACGGACCAGCTATGGCTACACCTTC
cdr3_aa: CASGLRTSYGYTF

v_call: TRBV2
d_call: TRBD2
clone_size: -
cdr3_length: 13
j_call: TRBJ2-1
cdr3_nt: TGTGCCAGCCCGGGACTAGCGGACTTTGAGCAGTTCTTC
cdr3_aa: CASPGLADFEQFF

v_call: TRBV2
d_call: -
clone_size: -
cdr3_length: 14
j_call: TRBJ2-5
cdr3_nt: TGTGCCAGCAGAGGCAGGACAGAGCAAGAGACCCAGTACTTC
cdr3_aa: CASRGRTEQETQYF

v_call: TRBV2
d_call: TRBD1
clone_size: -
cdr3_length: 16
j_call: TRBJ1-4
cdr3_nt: TGTGCCAGCAGTGAAGCATTAGAGGGGGCACGGGAAAAACTGTTTTTT
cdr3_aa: CASSEALEGAREKLFF

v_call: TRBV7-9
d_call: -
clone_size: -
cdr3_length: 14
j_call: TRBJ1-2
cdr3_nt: TGTGCCAGCAGCTTAGTGACTCCCTCCTATGGCTACACCTTC
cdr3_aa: CASSLVTPSYGYTF

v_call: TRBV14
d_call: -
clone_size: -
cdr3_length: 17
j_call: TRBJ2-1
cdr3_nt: TGTGCCAGCAGCCAAGCTTACGATACTAGCTCCTACAATGAGCAGTTCTTC
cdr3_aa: CASSQAYDTSSYNEQFF

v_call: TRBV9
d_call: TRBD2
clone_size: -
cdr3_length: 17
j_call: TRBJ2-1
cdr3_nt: TGTGCCAGCAGCGTAGGTGATAGCGGGGGGGCTGACAATGAGCAGTTCTTC
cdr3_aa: CASSVGDSGGADNEQFF

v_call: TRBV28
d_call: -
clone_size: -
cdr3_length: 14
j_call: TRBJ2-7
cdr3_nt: TGTGCCAGCAGTTTTCAGGGGAACTCCTACGAGCAGTACTTC
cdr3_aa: CASSFQGNSYEQYF

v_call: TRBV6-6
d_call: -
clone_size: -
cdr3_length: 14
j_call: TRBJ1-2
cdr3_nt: TGTGCCAGCAGTTACTCTGCGGGGGGCTATGGCTACACCTTC
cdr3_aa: CASSYSAGGYGYTF

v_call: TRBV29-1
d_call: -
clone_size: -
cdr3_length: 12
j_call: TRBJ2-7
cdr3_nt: TGCAGCGTCCTGGAGACACCCTACGAGCAGTACTTC
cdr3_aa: CSVLETPYEQYF

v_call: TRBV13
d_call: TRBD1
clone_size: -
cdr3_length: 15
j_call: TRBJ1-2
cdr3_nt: TGTGCCAGCAGCGCAGGACAGGGGAGACTTTCTGGCTACACCTTC
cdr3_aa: CASSAGQGRLSGYTF

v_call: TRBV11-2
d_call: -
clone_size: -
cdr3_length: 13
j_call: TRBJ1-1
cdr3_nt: TGTGCCAGCAGCTTAGGGGGCGCGATTGAAGCTTTCTTT
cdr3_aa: CASSLGGAIEAFF

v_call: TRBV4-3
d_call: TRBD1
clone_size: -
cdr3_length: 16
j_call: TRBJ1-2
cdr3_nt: TGCGCCAGCAGCCAAGATCTGGTGACAGGGCCCTATGGCTACACCTTC
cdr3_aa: CASSQDLVTGPYGYTF

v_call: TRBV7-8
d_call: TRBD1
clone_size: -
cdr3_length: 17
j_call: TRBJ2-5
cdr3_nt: TGTGCCAGCAGCCCACACCGGGACAGGATGTGGCAAGAGACCCAGTACTTC
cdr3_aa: CASSPHRDRMWQETQYF

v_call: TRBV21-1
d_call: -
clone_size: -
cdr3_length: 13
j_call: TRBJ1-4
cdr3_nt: TGTGCCAGCAGCAGGGGGGCTAATGAAAAACTGTTTTTT
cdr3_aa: CASSRGANEKLFF

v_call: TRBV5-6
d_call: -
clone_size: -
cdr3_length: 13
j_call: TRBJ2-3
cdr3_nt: TGTGCCAGCAGCTTGGGCCTCAGCGTAAAGCAGTATTTT
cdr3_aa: CASSLGLSVKQYF

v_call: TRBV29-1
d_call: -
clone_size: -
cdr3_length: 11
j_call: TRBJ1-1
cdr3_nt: TGCAGCGTTGACCCCAGGCCAGAAGCTTTCTTT
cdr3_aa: CSVDPRPEAFF

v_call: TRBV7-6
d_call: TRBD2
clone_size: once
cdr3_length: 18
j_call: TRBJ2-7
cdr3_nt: TGTGCCAGCAGCCCCATGACGGGAGGCTCCGTGATTCCCTACGAGCAGTACTTC
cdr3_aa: CASSPMTGGSVIPYEQYF

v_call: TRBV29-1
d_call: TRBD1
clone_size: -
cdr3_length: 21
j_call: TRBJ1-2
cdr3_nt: TGCAGCGCCACAGGAGGGGCTATGCCGGGACAGACCTTTTCACCGTACTATGGCTACACCTTC
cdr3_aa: CSATGGAMPGQTFSPYYGYTF

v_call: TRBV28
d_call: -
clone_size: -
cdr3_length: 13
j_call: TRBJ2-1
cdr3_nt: TGTGCCAGCAGTCAGTTGAACCGGGGTGAGCAGTTCTTC
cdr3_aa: CASSQLNRGEQFF

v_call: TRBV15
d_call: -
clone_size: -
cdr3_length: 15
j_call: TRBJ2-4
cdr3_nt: TGTGCCACCAGCAGAAGCCGGGAAATCAAAAACATTCAGTACTTC
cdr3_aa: CATSRSREIKNIQYF

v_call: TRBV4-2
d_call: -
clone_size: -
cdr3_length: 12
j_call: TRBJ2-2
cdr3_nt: TGTGCCAGCAGCCAATGGACCGGGGAGCTGTTTTTT
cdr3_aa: CASSQWTGELFF

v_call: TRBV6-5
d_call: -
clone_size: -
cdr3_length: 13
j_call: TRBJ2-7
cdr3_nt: TGTGCCAGCGCCCAAGATCGAACCTACGAGCAGTACTTC
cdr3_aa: CASAQDRTYEQYF

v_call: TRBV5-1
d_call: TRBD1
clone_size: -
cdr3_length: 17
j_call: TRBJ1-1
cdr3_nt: TGCGCCAGCAGCGCTGACAGGGGGCAACGATCGAACACTGAAGCTTTCTTT
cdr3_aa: CASSADRGQRSNTEAFF